The source of this TCR beta chain is a study of vaccination effects on CD4 cells after COVID-19. The germline V gene encodes CDR1 SGHTA and CDR2 FQGTGA. Trimming removed 4 bases from V and 2 bases from J; junction bases left unmatched: 13. The CDR3 totals 18 residues. Antigen-specific CD4+ T cells were expanded (with viral peptide pools) by the ViraFEST assay ahead of sequencing. Having been cultured for less than 13 days, the cells underwent CD4+ T cell isolation. Between March and December 2020, the person had a SARS-CoV-2 infection that PCR confirmed. The sample holds one count of this clone. Its antigen remains unknown. This table comes from immunoSEQ multiplex PCR, and its TCRdb copy is limited to in-frame clones, with some not included. This table holds some 40,000 clones, 55% to 75% found once.

This TCR derives from a human donor who had a prior SARS-CoV-2 infection. This chain links TRBV7-3 with TRBJ2-3; 9 bases align to TRBD1. Sequences were derived from CD4+ T cells from PBMCs cultured with HCoV-NL63 spike peptides, sampled before COVID-19 vaccination. The CDR3 reads CASSSTPPGQGYTDTQYF. CDR3 in DNA: TGTGCCAGCAGCTCCACTCCGCCGGGACAGGGATACACAGATACGCAGTATTTT.